This passage covers 25 T cell receptor beta chains from one sample sequenced in a study of shared clonotypes between healthy human individuals. TCRdb keeps only in-frame clones here, not all; method: immunoSEQ multiplex PCR. This table holds over 2 million clones, 85% to 95% found once. What was sequenced was naive CD4+ T cells from PBMCs. Subset defined: CD45RA+ positively selected. The origin of the receptors is a young man in good health. Some clones in this sample may be carry-over from other donors' samples.

This chain connects TRBV7-6 to TRBJ1-4; 10 nucleotides match TRBD1. The V gene end was trimmed by 5 bases and the J gene end by 8 bases; junction bases not matched to a gene: 14. CDR3 length: 17 amino acids. Germline V gene lookup returns CDR1 SGHVS and CDR2 FNYEAQ. CDR3 bases: TGTGCCAGCAGCCCGAGCGCCCCCGGGACAGGGGACGAAAAACTGTTTTTT. Translation gives CASSPSAPGTGDEKLFF.

The chain is built from TRBV4-1 and TRBJ2-1; D possibly corresponds to TRBD2 (5 bases). V was clipped by 1 base and J by 0 bases, with 13 bases between them. Germline V gives CDR1 MGHRA, CDR2 YSYEKL. This CDR3 region has 17 residues. Written as DNA, the CDR3 is TGCGCCAGCAGCCAAGGAGGGTCGGGGAGCTCCTACAATGAGCAGTTCTTC. Encoded protein: CASSQGGSGSSYNEQFF.

This clone was counted once. The rearrangement uses TRBV21-1 and TRBJ2-5; TRBD2, as called in the table, went unchecked against the DNA. TRBV21-1 is flagged as a pseudogene. The CDR3 runs to 14 residues. CDR3 nucleotide sequence: TGTGCCAGCAGCAAAGCCGGCCGAGGAGAGACCCAGTACTTC. This encodes CASSKAGRGETQYF.

This chain uses TRBV7-6 with TRBJ2-5, with 15 bases fitting TRBD2. J lost 2 bases, V lost 5 bases, and 6 bases had no gene match. CDR1 and CDR2 (germline): SGHVS, FNYEAQ. The CDR3 is 17 residues long. CDR3 nucleotide sequence: TGTGCCAGCAGCCAGGGACTAGCGGGAGGTGGGCAAGAGACCCAGTACTTC. This gives the protein CASSQGLAGGGQETQYF.

The chain has TRBV7-6 and TRBJ1-4; 7 bases match TRBD1. The CDR3 has 15 amino acids. Germline trimming cut 2 bases from V and 8 bases from J; bases unmatched to any gene: 8. The germline gives CDR1 SGHVS, CDR2 FNYEAQ. In nucleotides, the CDR3 is TGTGCCAGCAGCTTATTGACAGGGAGGGAGGAAAAACTGTTTTTT. Amino acid sequence: CASSLLTGREEKLFF. Filled out from reference TRBV7-6 and TRBJ1-4, the complete variable domain reads GAGVSQSPRYKVTKRGQDVALRCDPISGHVSLYWYRQALGQGPEFLTYFNYEAQQDKSGLPNDRFSAERPEGSISTLTIQRTEQRDSAMYRCASSLLTGREEKLFFGSGTQLSVL.

The chain couples TRBV5-1 to TRBJ1-2, with D perhaps matching TRBD1 (5 bases). Deletions cut 5 bases from V and 3 bases from J, with 17 bases between. Per the germline V gene, CDR1 is SGHRS and CDR2 is YFSETQ. CDR3 length: 15 residues. This chain's CDR3 is CASSRGDPGDYGYTF. The CDR3 DNA sequence: TGCGCCAGCAGTAGAGGGGACCCCGGCGACTATGGCTACACCTTC.

The chain combines TRBV5-4 with TRBJ2-7; 11 bases map to TRBD1. In germline, CDR1 is SGHNT, CDR2 YYREEE (reference sequence). V gave up 4 bases and J gave up 3 bases; unmatched junction bases: 9. The CDR3 consists of 16 residues. The CDR3 nucleotides are TGTGCCAGCAGCACACTAACCGGGACAGGGGGCTACGAGCAGTACTTC. It encodes CASSTLTGTGGYEQYF. The whole variable domain, remainder taken from reference TRBV5-4 and TRBJ2-7, is ETGVTQSPTHLIKTRGQQVTLRCSSQSGHNTVSWYQQALGQGPQFIFQYYREEENGRGNFPPRFSGLQFPNYSSELNVNALELDDSALYLCASSTLTGTGGYEQYFGPGTRLTVT.

DNA of the CDR3: TGTGCCAGCAGCGTGCGACTAGCGGGAGGCTACGGTGAGCAGTTCTTC. The encoded protein is CASSVRLAGGYGEQFF. The chain employs TRBV9 and TRBJ2-1, with 13 nucleotides matching TRBD2. The CDR3 runs 16 residues. The ends lost 2 bases at V and 9 bases at J; junction bases unmatched: 8. In germline, CDR1 is SGDLS, CDR2 YYNGEE.

This chain joins TRBV10-3 and TRBJ2-1, with TRBD2 identical over 7 bases. This CDR3 is built from 14 residues. Germline V gene data show CDR1 as ENHRY and CDR2 as SYGVKD. The V gene end was trimmed by 2 bases and the J gene end by 5 bases; junction bases not matched to a gene: 3. Written as DNA, the CDR3 is TGTGCCATCAGTGAGGGGGAGGGGCACAATGAGCAGTTCTTC. Translating it yields CAISEGEGHNEQFF.

This chain links TRBV7-3 with TRBJ2-2; 8 bases fit TRBD1. V lost 6 bases, J lost 5 bases, and 5 bases stayed unmatched. This CDR3 is 14 amino acids long. The germline V gene has CDR1 SGHTA and CDR2 FQGTGA. CDR3 in DNA: TGTGCCAGCAGATCACAGGGGGTGACCGGGGAGCTGTTTTTT. Translation gives CASRSQGVTGELFF. Full variable domain (rest looked up from reference TRBV7-3 and TRBJ2-2): GAGVSQTPSNKVTEKGKYVELRCDPISGHTALYWYRQSLGQGPEFLIYFQGTGAADDSGLPNDRFFAVRPEGSVSTLKIQRTERGDSAVYLCASRSQGVTGELFFGEGSRLTVL.

Notes on this clone: The sample holds other DNA sequences that translate to the same CDR3. The V and J genes are TRBV6-6 and TRBJ1-4, with no clear D. Germline V gene sequence: CDR1 MNHNY, CDR2 SVGAGI (reference sequence). This CDR3 spans 11 amino acids. V shed 5 bases and J shed 8 bases, with 6 bases lying between them. The CDR3 DNA is TGTGCCAGCAGTCCAGGAGAAAAACTGTTTTTT. This gives the protein CASSPGEKLFF.

This clone was found once. The rearrangement joins TRBV28 to TRBJ1-5, with a possible D match to TRBD1 (5 bases). V gave up 4 bases and J gave up 0 bases, with 22 bases separating them. The germline V gene encodes CDR1 MDHEN and CDR2 SYDVKM. CDR3 length: 19 residues. The CDR3 spells CASSSWELGQAYSNQPQHF. CDR3 bases: TGTGCCAGCAGTTCCTGGGAACTAGGACAAGCCTATAGCAATCAGCCCCAGCATTTT.

V is TRBV19 and J is TRBJ2-5; no clear D. The CDR3 extends over 14 amino acids. V was pared by 6 bases and J by 1 base, with 12 bases between. CDR1 and CDR2 from the germline V gene are LNHDA and SQIVND (reference sequence). The CDR3: CASRPTEAQETQYF. The CDR3 nucleotides read TGTGCCAGTAGGCCGACGGAAGCCCAAGAGACCCAGTACTTC.

J is TRBJ2-2 and V is TRBV7-3; D is uncertain. Germline CDR1 and CDR2: SGHTA and FQGTGA. The CDR3 totals 15 residues. Trimming shortened V by 5 bases and J by 1 base, and 11 bases separated the two germline ends. CDR3 DNA: TGTGCCAGCAGCCCCAGCCAGGTGAACACCGGGGAGCTGTTTTTT. Protein product: CASSPSQVNTGELFF.

The gene calls are TRBV7-2 and TRBJ2-3, with 7 bases that match TRBD2. Germline V CDR1 and CDR2: SGHTA, FQGNSA. Trimming cost V 5 bases and J 4 bases; bases outside gene matches: 12. This CDR3 has 16 amino acids. The CDR3 coding sequence is TGTGCCAGCAGCCCGGGACTACCCCGGGGTGCAGATACGCAGTATTTT. Protein sequence: CASSPGLPRGADTQYF. Using reference TRBV7-2 and TRBJ2-3 for the parts outside the CDR3, the full variable domain is GAGVSQSPSNKVTEKGKDVELRCDPISGHTALYWYRQSLGQGLEFLIYFQGNSAPDKSGLPSDRFSAERTGGSVSTLTIQRTQQEDSAVYLCASSPGLPRGADTQYFGPGTRLTVL.

The chain carries TRBV6-5 and TRBJ2-4; D unclear. Trimming stripped 5 bases from V and 7 bases from J, with 6 bases between. From germline, CDR1 is MNHEY and CDR2 SVGAGI. This CDR3 comprises 11 residues. The CDR3 reads CASSNRNIQYF. CDR3 bases: TGTGCCAGCAGTAATAGGAACATTCAGTACTTC.

This clone appeared once. As DNA, the CDR3 is TGTGCCAGCAGCCGAGGAGTACAGGGATGGGGGACTGAAGCTTTCTTT. It yields the protein CASSRGVQGWGTEAFF. The chain employs TRBV11-3 and TRBJ1-1; D is possibly TRBD1 (6 bases). V dropped 5 bases and J dropped 5 bases, with 21 bases sitting between them. Germline V CDR1 and CDR2: SGHNT, YENEEA. The CDR3 is 16 residues long.

This clone has only one observation. This chain links TRBV5-5 with TRBJ1-4, with D perhaps matching TRBD1 (6 bases). Germline V gives CDR1 SGHKS, CDR2 YYEKEE (reference sequence). The V end lost 0 bases, the J end lost 5 bases, and 14 bases lay between the germline ends. This CDR3 is built from 16 residues. CDR3 bases: TGTGCCAGCAGCTTGGCGGGGGGCGCCGCCAATGAAAAACTGTTTTTT. Translating it yields CASSLAGGAANEKLFF.

The V and J genes are TRBV5-1 and TRBJ2-2; 7 nucleotides agree with TRBD1. J lost 4 bases, V lost 2 bases, and 8 bases had no gene match. CDR3 length: 16 amino acids. Germline V gives CDR1 SGHRS, CDR2 YFSETQ. CDR3 protein: CASSFLAGGSTGELFF. DNA for the CDR3: TGCGCCAGCAGCTTCCTCGCAGGGGGTAGCACCGGGGAGCTGTTTTTT.

This clone appeared once. Different DNA sequences within this sample yield the same CDR3. The V call is TRBV7-9, the J call TRBJ1-2, with a weak D call TRBD1 (5 bases). Germline CDR1 reads SEHNR; CDR2 reads FQNEAQ (reference sequence). V shed 1 base and J shed 5 bases, with 8 bases lying between them. This CDR3 is built from 13 residues. The CDR3 DNA sequence: TGTGCCAGCAGCTTAGGAGGGGTGTATGGCTACACCTTC. As protein: CASSLGGVYGYTF.

This clone was found once. The genes are TRBV6-6 and TRBJ1-3, with no clear D. Between the trimmed V and J ends, which lost 6 bases and 0 bases, there was a span of 12 bases. The CDR3 spans 15 residues. Germline loops: CDR1 MNHNY, CDR2 SVGAGI (reference sequence). CDR3 loop: CASRTTQYSGNTIYF. CDR3 sequence (DNA): TGTGCCAGCAGAACCACCCAATACTCTGGAAACACCATATATTTT.

The chain is built from TRBV7-2 and TRBJ1-5; maybe TRBD1 (5 bases). The CDR3 spans 15 residues. Trimming stripped 2 bases from V and 3 bases from J, with 11 bases between. Germline CDR1 and CDR2: SGHTA and FQGNSA. CDR3 protein: CASSLSMGPNQPQHF. In DNA form, the CDR3 reads TGTGCCAGCAGCTTATCAATGGGACCCAATCAGCCCCAGCATTTT.

The chain uses TRBV7-2 and TRBJ1-5; TRBD1 might be the D (6 bases). Germline CDR1 reads SGHTA; CDR2 reads FQGNSA. Trimming removed 6 bases at V and 4 bases at J, with 13 bases between. This CDR3 is 14 amino acids long. The CDR3 region is CASSQRGVNQPQHF. In nucleotides, the CDR3 is TGTGCCAGCAGTCAGAGGGGGGTTAATCAGCCCCAGCATTTT.

This clone was recorded a few times. The CDR3 region has the DNA TGTGCCAGTTTGCCACAGTCAAGGACTGAAGCTTTCTTT. Translating gives CASLPQSRTEAFF. The chain recombines TRBV19 with TRBJ1-1; no firm D call. Deletions cut 8 bases from V and 5 bases from J, with 15 bases between. Germline assignment: CDR1 LNHDA and CDR2 SQIVND (reference sequence). The CDR3 contains 13 residues.

This chain links TRBV25-1 with TRBJ2-1; D gene ambiguous. Per germline, CDR1 MGHDK and CDR2 SYGVNS. The CDR3 length is 12 residues. V lost 2 bases and J lost 5, with 4 bases in between. CDR3 loop: CASSEEHNEQFF. The CDR3 bases are TGTGCCAGCAGTGAAGAGCACAATGAGCAGTTCTTC. Variable domain in full (rest from reference TRBV25-1 and TRBJ2-1): EADIYQTPRYLVIGTGKKITLECSQTMGHDKMYWYQQDPGMELHLIHYSYGVNSTEKGDLSSESTVSRIRTEHFPLTLESARPSHTSQYLCASSEEHNEQFFGPGTRLTVL.